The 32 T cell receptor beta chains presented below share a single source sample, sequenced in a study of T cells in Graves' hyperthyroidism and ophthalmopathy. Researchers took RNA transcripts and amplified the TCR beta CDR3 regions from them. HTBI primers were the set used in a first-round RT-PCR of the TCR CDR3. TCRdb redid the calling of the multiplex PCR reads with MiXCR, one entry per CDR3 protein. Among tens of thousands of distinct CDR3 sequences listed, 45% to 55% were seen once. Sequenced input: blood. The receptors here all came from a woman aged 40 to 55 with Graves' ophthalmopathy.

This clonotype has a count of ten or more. The CDR3 loop is CASREDRVSNQPQHF. The CDR3 region has the DNA TGTGCCAGTAGGGAAGACAGGGTGAGCAATCAGCCCCAGCATTTT. This sequence joins TRBV19 and TRBJ1-5; 7 nucleotides agree with TRBD1. The germline V gene encodes CDR1 LNHDA and CDR2 SQIVND (reference sequence). V dropped 6 bases and J dropped 1; count of bases not matched to a gene: 6. The CDR3 runs to 15 residues.

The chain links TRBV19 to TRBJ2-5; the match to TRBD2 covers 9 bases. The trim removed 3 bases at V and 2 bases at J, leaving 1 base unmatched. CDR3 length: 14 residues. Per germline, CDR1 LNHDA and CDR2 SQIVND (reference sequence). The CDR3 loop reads CASSILAGQETQYF. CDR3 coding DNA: TGTGCCAGTAGTATTCTAGCGGGGCAAGAGACCCAGTACTTC.

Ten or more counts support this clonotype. DNA for the CDR3: TGTGCCAGCAGCGTCGGGACACTAGGCTACGAGCAGTACTTC. Residues: CASSVGTLGYEQYF. The rearrangement links TRBV12-3 or TRBV12-4 to TRBJ2-7; D is perhaps TRBD1 (6 bases). V was shortened by 6 bases and J by 3 bases, with 15 bases between the two germline ends. CDR3 length: 14 residues.

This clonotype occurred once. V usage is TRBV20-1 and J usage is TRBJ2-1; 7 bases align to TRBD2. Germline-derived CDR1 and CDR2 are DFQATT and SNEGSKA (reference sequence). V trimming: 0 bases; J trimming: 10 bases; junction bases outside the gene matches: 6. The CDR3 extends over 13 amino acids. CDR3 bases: TGCAGTGCTAGAGATCTAGCGGAGAACGAGCAGTTCTTC. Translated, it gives CSARDLAENEQFF.

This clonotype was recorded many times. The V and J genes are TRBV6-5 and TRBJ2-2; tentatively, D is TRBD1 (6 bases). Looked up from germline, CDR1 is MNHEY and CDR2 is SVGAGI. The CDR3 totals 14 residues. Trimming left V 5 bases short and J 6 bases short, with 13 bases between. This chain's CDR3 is CASSQDSISGELFF. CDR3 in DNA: TGTGCCAGCAGTCAGGACAGTATTTCCGGGGAGCTGTTTTTT.

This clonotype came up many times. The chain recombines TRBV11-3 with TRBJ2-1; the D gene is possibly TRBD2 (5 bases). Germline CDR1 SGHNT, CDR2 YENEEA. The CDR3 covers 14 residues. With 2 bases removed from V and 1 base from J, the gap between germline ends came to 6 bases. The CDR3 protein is CASSLRGSYNEQFF. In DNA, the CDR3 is TGTGCCAGCAGCTTACGGGGTTCCTACAATGAGCAGTTCTTC.

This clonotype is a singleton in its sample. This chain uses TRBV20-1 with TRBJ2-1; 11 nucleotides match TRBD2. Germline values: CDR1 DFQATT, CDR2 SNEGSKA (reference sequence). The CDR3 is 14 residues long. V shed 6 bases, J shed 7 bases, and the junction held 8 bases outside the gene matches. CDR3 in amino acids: CSAPSGLAENEQFF. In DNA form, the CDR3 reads TGCAGTGCCCCATCGGGACTAGCGGAGAATGAGCAGTTCTTC.

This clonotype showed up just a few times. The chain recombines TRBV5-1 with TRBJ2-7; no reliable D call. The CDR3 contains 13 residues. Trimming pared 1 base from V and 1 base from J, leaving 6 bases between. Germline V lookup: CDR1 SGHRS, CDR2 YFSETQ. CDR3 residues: CASSLKTSYEQYF. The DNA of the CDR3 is TGCGCCAGCAGCTTGAAAACATCCTACGAGCAGTACTTC.

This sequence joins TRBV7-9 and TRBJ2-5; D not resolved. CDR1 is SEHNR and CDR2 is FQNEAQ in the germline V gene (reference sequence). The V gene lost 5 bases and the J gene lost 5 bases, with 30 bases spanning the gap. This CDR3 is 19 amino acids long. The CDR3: CASSPRRLGQVSLRETQYF. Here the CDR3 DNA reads TGTGCCAGCAGCCCTAGACGGCTCGGTCAGGTATCTCTCAGGGAGACCCAGTACTTC.

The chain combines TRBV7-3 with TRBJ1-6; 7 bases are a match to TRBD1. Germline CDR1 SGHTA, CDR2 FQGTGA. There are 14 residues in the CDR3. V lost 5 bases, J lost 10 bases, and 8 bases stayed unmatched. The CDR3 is CASSTGTDKSPLHF. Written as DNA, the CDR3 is TGTGCCAGCAGCACCGGGACAGACAAATCACCCCTCCACTTT.

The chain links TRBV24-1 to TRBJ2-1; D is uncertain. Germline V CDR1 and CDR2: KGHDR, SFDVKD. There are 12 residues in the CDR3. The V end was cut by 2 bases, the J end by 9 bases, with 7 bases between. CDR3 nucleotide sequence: TGTGCCACCAGTGATTACGATAGTGAGCAGTTCTTC. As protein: CATSDYDSEQFF.

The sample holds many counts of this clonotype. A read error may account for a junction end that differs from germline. Here the CDR3 reads CASSYSSGTGVDF. CDR3 DNA: TGTGCCAGCAGTTACTCGAGCGGGACAGGGGTGGACTTC. This chain joins TRBV6-6 and TRBJ2-1; 10 bases agree with TRBD1. Per germline, CDR1 MNHNY and CDR2 SVGAGI (reference sequence). The CDR3 is 13 amino acids.

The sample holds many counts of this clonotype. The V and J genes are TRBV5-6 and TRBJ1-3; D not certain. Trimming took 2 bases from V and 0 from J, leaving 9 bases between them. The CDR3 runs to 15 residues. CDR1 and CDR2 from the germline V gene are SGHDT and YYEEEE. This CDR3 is CASSFRSISGNTIYF. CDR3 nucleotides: TGTGCCAGCAGCTTCCGTTCAATCTCTGGAAACACCATATATTTT.

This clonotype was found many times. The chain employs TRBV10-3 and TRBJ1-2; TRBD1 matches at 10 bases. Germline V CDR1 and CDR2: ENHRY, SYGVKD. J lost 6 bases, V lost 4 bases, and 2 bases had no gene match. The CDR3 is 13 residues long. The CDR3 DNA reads TGTGCCATCAGTGGACAGGGGGCTGATGGCTACACCTTC. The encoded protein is CAISGQGADGYTF.

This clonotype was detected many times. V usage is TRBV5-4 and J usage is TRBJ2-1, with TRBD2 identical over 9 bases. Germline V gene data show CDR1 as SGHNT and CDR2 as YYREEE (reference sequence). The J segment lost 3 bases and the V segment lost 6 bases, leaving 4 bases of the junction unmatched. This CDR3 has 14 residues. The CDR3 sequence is CASTAGGGYNEQFF. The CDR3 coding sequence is TGTGCCAGCACAGCGGGGGGCGGCTACAATGAGCAGTTCTTC.

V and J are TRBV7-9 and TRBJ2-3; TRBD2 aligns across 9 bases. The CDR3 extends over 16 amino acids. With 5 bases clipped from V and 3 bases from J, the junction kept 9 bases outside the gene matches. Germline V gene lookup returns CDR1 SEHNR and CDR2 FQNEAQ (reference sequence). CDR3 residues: CASSGMAGGFTDTQYF. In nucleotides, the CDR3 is TGTGCCAGCAGCGGGATGGCGGGAGGGTTTACAGATACGCAGTATTTT.

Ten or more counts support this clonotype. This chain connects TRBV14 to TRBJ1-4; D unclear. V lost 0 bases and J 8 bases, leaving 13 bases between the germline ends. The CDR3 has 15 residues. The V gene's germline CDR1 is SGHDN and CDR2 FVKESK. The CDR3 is CASSQESWAREKLFF. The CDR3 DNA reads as TGTGCCAGCAGCCAAGAAAGCTGGGCGAGGGAAAAACTGTTTTTT.

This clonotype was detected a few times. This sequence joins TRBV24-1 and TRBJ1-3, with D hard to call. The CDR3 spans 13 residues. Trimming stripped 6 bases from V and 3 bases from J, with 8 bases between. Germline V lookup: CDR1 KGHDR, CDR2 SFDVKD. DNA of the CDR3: TGTGCCACCAGTTACGGTGATGGAAACACCATATATTTT. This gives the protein CATSYGDGNTIYF.

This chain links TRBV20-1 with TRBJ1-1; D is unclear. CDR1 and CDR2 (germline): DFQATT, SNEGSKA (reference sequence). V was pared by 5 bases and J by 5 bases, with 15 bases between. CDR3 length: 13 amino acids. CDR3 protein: CSAPQRVKTEAFF. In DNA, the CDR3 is TGCAGTGCTCCACAAAGGGTCAAAACTGAAGCTTTCTTT.

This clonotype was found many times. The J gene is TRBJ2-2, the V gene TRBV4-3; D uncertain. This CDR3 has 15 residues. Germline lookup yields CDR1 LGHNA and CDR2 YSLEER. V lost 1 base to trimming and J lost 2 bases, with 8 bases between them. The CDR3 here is CASSQGYTNTGELFF. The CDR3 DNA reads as TGCGCCAGCAGCCAAGGTTACACCAACACCGGGGAGCTGTTTTTT.

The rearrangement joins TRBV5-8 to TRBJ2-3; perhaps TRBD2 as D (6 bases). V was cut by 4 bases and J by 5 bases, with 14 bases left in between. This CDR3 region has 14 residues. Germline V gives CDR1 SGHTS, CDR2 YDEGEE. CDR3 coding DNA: TGTGCCAGCAGCCCGGGAGCCGGTGGAGATACGCAGTATTTT. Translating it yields CASSPGAGGDTQYF.

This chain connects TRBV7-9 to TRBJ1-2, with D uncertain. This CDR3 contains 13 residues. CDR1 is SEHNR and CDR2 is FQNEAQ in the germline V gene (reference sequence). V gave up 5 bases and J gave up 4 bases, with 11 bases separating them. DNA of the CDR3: TGTGCCAGCAGCACCCGCCTGAGCTATGGCTACACCTTC. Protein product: CASSTRLSYGYTF.

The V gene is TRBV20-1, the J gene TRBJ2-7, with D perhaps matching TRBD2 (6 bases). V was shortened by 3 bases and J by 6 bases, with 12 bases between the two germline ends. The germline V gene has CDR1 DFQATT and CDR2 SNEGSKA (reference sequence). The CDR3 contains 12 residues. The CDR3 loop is CSASRRGAEQYF. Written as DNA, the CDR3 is TGCAGTGCTAGTAGGAGGGGAGCCGAGCAGTACTTC.

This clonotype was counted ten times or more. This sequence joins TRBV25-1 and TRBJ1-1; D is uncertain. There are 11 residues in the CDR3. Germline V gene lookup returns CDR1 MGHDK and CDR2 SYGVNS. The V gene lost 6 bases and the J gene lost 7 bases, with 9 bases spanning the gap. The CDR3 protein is CASSNLNEAFF. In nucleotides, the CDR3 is TGTGCCAGCAGCAACCTCAATGAAGCTTTCTTT.

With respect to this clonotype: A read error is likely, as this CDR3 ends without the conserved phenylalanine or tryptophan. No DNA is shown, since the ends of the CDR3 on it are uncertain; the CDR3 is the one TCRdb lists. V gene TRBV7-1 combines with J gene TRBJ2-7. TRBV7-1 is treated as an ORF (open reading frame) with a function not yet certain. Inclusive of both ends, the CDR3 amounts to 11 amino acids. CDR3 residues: CASSSQNERYS.

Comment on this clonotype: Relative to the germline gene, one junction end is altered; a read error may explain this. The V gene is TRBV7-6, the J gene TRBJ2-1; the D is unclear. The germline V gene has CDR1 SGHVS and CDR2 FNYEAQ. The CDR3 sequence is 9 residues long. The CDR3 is CDSSNEQFF. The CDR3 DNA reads TGTGACAGCAGCAATGAGCAGTTCTTC. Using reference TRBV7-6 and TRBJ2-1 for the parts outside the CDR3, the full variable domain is GAGVSQSPRYKVTKRGQDVALRCDPISGHVSLYWYRQALGQGPEFLTYFNYEAQQDKSGLPNDRFSAERPEGSISTLTIQRTEQRDSAMYRCDSSNEQFFGPGTRLTVL.

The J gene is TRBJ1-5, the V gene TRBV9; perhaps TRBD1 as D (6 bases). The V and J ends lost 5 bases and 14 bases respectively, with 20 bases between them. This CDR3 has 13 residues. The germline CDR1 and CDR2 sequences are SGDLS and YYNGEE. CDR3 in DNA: TGTGCCAGCAGTTACGGGGAGGACAGCTACGAGCATTTT. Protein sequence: CASSYGEDSYEHF.

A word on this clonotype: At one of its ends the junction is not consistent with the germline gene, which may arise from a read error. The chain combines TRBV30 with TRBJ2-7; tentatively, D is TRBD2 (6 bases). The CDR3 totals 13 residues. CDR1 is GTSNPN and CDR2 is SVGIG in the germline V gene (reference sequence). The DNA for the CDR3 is TGTGCCTGGAACACGGGAGTTTCCTACGGGCAGTACTTC. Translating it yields CAWNTGVSYGQYF.

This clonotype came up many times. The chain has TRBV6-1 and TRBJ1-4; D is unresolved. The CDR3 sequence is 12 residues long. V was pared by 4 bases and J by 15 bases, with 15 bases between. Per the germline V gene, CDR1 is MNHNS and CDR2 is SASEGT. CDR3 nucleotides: TGTGCCAGCAGTGGACTTCGTTTGGGGATGTTTTTT. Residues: CASSGLRLGMFF.

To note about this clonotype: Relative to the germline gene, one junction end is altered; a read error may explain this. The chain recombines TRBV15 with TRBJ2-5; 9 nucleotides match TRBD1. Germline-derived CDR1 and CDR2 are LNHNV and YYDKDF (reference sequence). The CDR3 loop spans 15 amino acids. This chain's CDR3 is CATSRLRDREETRYF. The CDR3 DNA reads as TGTGCCACCAGCAGGCTCCGGGACAGGGAAGAGACCCGGTACTTC. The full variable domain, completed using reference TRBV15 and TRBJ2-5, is DAMVIQNPRYQVTQFGKPVTLSCSQTLNHNVMYWYQQKSSQAPKLLFHYYDKDFNNEADTPDNFQSRRPNTSFCFLDIRSPGLGDTAMYLCATSRLRDREETRYFGPGTRLLVL.

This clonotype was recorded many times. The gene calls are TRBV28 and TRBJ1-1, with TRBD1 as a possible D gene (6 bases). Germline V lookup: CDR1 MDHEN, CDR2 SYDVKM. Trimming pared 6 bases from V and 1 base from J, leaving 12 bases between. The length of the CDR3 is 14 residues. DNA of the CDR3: TGTGCCAGCAGGGGGCTGACAGGGAACACTGAAGCTTTCTTT. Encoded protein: CASRGLTGNTEAFF. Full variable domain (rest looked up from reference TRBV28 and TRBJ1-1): DVKVTQSSRYLVKRTGEKVFLECVQDMDHENMFWYRQDPGLGLRLIYFSYDVKMKEKGDIPEGYSVSREKKERFSLILESASTNQTSMYLCASRGLTGNTEAFFGQGTRLTVV.

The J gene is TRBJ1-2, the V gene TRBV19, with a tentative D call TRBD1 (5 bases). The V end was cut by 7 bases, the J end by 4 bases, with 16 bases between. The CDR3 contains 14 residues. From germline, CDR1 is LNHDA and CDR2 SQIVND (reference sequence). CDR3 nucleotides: TGTGCCAGTACTTCCCCCCAGGGAATCTATGGCTACACCTTC. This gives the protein CASTSPQGIYGYTF.